The 17 T cell receptor beta chains listed next were all sequenced from one sample in a study of T cells in Graves' hyperthyroidism and ophthalmopathy. Regions amplified from RNA transcripts were the TCR beta CDR3 regions. HTBI primers drove first-round RT-PCR of the TCR CDR3. TCRdb ran MiXCR on the multiplex PCR reads and lists one entry per CDR3 protein. The sample lists about 640,000 distinct CDR3 sequences; around 15% were seen once. The sequencing sample was made of blood. These receptor sequences come from a woman in her fifties or sixties with Graves' ophthalmopathy.

This clonotype came up many times. The chain couples TRBV11-2 to TRBJ2-7, with unresolved D. The V end lost 0 bases, the J end lost 7 bases, and 13 bases lay between the germline ends. Germline V gives CDR1 SGHAT, CDR2 FQNNGV. This CDR3 is built from 14 residues. Here the CDR3 reads CASSLDYSRPEQYF. CDR3 DNA sequence: TGTGCCAGCAGCTTAGATTATAGCAGGCCGGAGCAGTACTTC.

This clonotype was observed at least ten times. This chain uses TRBV12-3 or TRBV12-4 with TRBJ2-1, with TRBD2 matching over 10 bases. The CDR3 is 15 residues long. V shed 5 bases and J 4 bases; nucleotides not matched to a gene: 5. The CDR3 nucleotides read TGTGCCAGCAGTCTACGGACTAGCGGTTACAATGAGCAGTTCTTC. It translates to CASSLRTSGYNEQFF.

The chain links TRBV5-4 to TRBJ2-3; 8 bases fit TRBD2. Trimming took 2 bases from V and 4 from J; bases not matched to a gene: 9. This CDR3 spans 16 amino acids. Germline V CDR1 and CDR2: SGHNT, YYREEE (reference sequence). CDR3 in amino acids: CASSLDSGNGADTQYF. The CDR3 bases are TGTGCCAGCAGCTTAGATAGCGGGAATGGAGCAGATACGCAGTATTTT. Filled out from reference TRBV5-4 and TRBJ2-3, the complete variable domain reads ETGVTQSPTHLIKTRGQQVTLRCSSQSGHNTVSWYQQALGQGPQFIFQYYREEENGRGNFPPRFSGLQFPNYSSELNVNALELDDSALYLCASSLDSGNGADTQYFGPGTRLTVL.

This clonotype was counted ten times or more. This chain connects TRBV5-1 to TRBJ1-4; weak D call: TRBD1 (6 bases). CDR3 length: 15 amino acids. The germline CDR1 and CDR2 sequences are SGHRS and YFSETQ. Deletions cut 0 bases from V and 5 bases from J, with 11 bases between. CDR3 sequence reads: CASSLAGDPNEKLFF. DNA of the CDR3: TGCGCCAGCAGCTTGGCAGGGGACCCCAATGAAAAACTGTTTTTT.

This clonotype was counted between two and nine times. The gene calls are TRBV5-1 and TRBJ2-1; 9 bases align to TRBD2. This CDR3 has 15 residues. J gave up 7 bases and V 4 bases, and 9 bases lay outside the gene matches. Germline assignment: CDR1 SGHRS and CDR2 YFSETQ. The CDR3 sequence: CASSLYAGGSNEQFF. The CDR3 region has the DNA TGCGCCAGCAGCCTCTATGCGGGAGGGAGTAATGAGCAGTTCTTC.

As concerns this clonotype: The junction departs from the called germline gene at one end, perhaps through a read error. V is TRBV6-2 or TRBV6-3 and J is TRBJ2-1; D unresolved. There are 17 residues in the CDR3. Germline V lookup: CDR1 MNHEY, CDR2 SVGEGT. The CDR3 here is CASSYLPTFRGYNGQFF. The CDR3 DNA reads TGTGCCAGCAGTTACCTTCCGACTTTCCGAGGCTACAATGGGCAGTTCTTC.

This clonotype was counted at least ten times. This sequence joins TRBV24-1 and TRBJ1-2; 9 nucleotides agree with TRBD1. The V gene's germline CDR1 is KGHDR and CDR2 SFDVKD. The V and J ends lost 4 bases and 6 bases, in that order; junction bases with no gene match: 8. This CDR3 contains 15 residues. The CDR3 coding sequence is TGTGCCACCAGTGACCAAAACAGGGGGCCGGATGGCTACACCTTC. This encodes CATSDQNRGPDGYTF.

A few counts support this clonotype. The chain links TRBV6-1 to TRBJ2-7, with a tentative D call TRBD2 (5 bases). Per the germline V gene, CDR1 is MNHNS and CDR2 is SASEGT. The ends were cut back, 5 bases at V and 3 bases at J, with 14 bases in the middle. The CDR3 has 14 residues. This CDR3 is CASSTLGSGYEQYF. DNA for the CDR3: TGTGCCAGCAGTACCCTGGGAAGCGGCTACGAGCAGTACTTC.

This clonotype has a handful of counts. The chain has TRBV16 and TRBJ2-7; the match to TRBD1 covers 7 bases. Germline V gives CDR1 KGHSY, CDR2 FQNENV. V shed 2 bases and J 6 bases; nucleotides not matched to a gene: 1. CDR3 length: 12 residues. This CDR3 reads CASSQQGVEQYF. The CDR3 region has the DNA TGTGCCAGCAGCCAACAGGGGGTCGAGCAGTACTTC.

As regards this clonotype: This may come from a read error, since a much larger clone is one base off. It is likely a read error, because the conserved phenylalanine at the end of the CDR3 is missing. This sequence joins TRBV9 and TRBJ2-1, with D perhaps matching TRBD1 (5 bases). Trimming removed 4 bases from V and 0 bases from J, with 14 bases in between. From germline, CDR1 is SGDLS and CDR2 YYNGEE. This CDR3 has 16 amino acids. The CDR3 sequence: CASSLSAGHSYNEQFS. The CDR3 bases are TGTGCCAGCAGCCTATCGGCAGGGCACTCCTACAATGAGCAGTTCTCC.

This clonotype was observed many times. This sequence joins TRBV7-8 and TRBJ2-7, with D perhaps TRBD1 (5 bases). From germline, CDR1 is SGHVS and CDR2 FQNEAQ. Trimming cost V 5 bases and J 3 bases, with 29 bases left between them. This CDR3 spans 19 amino acids. The CDR3 coding sequence is TGTGCCAGCAGCCCCCACCCGGGTATGGGGCCCGAGAATAGCTACGAGCAGTACTTC. It yields the protein CASSPHPGMGPENSYEQYF.

This clonotype was counted between two and nine times. The CDR3 nucleotides are TGTGCTAGTGCCAACGGACTAGCGGGAACCTATACGCAGTATTTT. It yields the protein CASANGLAGTYTQYF. This chain uses TRBV12-5 with TRBJ2-3, with 12 nucleotides matching TRBD2. This CDR3 has 15 residues. Germline V gene data show CDR1 as LGHNT and CDR2 as FRNRAP. J was trimmed by 7 bases and V by 7 bases; bases with no gene match: 9.

This clonotype has ten or more counts. CDR3 protein: CASRAKTGDRNQPQHF. CDR3 DNA: TGTGCCAGCAGAGCAAAGACAGGGGATCGCAATCAGCCCCAGCATTTT. V usage is TRBV6-1 and J usage is TRBJ1-5; TRBD1 matches 8 bases. The CDR3 has 16 residues. J gave up 2 bases and V 6 bases, and 9 bases lay outside the gene matches. Germline CDR1 and CDR2: MNHNS and SASEGT.

There are many counts of this clonotype. Germline and junction disagree at one end, which may indicate a read error. The chain's CDR3 is CASTVGGSFSGNTIYF. Written as DNA, the CDR3 is TGTGCCAGCACCGTAGGCGGCAGCTTCTCTGGAAACACCATATATTTT. The V and J genes are TRBV9 and TRBJ1-3; the D is unclear. The germline V gene encodes CDR1 SGDLS and CDR2 YYNGEE. The CDR3 length is 16 residues.

This clonotype was seen ten or more times. The V call is TRBV28, the J call TRBJ2-7; the match to TRBD1 covers 7 bases. With V trimmed by 7 bases and J by 2 bases, 2 bases remained unmatched. The CDR3 contains 12 residues. The germline CDR1 and CDR2 sequences are MDHEN and SYDVKM. The CDR3 bases are TGTGCCAGCAAGGGGGCTACCTACGAGCAGTACTTC. Its translation is CASKGATYEQYF. The full variable domain, rest sourced from reference TRBV28 and TRBJ2-7, is DVKVTQSSRYLVKRTGEKVFLECVQDMDHENMFWYRQDPGLGLRLIYFSYDVKMKEKGDIPEGYSVSREKKERFSLILESASTNQTSMYLCASKGATYEQYFGPGTRLTVT.

This clonotype was seen a few times. This chain links TRBV5-1 with TRBJ1-1; weak D call: TRBD1 (5 bases). The CDR3 spans 15 residues. Germline V gene sequence: CDR1 SGHRS, CDR2 YFSETQ. V dropped 2 bases and J dropped 5 bases, with 16 bases sitting between them. The CDR3 reads CASSLSQDGGTEAFF. The CDR3 nucleotides read TGCGCCAGCAGCTTATCCCAGGACGGGGGAACTGAAGCTTTCTTT. The full variable domain, in which reference TRBV5-1 and TRBJ1-1 provide the parts outside the CDR3, is KAGVTQTPRYLIKTRGQQVTLSCSPISGHRSVSWYQQTPGQGLQFLFEYFSETQRNKGNFPGRFSGRQFSNSRSEMNVSTLELGDSALYLCASSLSQDGGTEAFFGQGTRLTVV.

This clonotype was observed at least ten times. This sequence joins TRBV6-2 or TRBV6-3 and TRBJ2-5, with D hard to call. V dropped 7 bases and J dropped 7 bases, with 16 bases sitting between them. CDR3 length: 13 residues. Per the germline V gene, CDR1 is MNHEY and CDR2 is SVGEGT. CDR3 residues: CASTPGRLGTQYF. The CDR3 DNA reads as TGTGCCAGCACTCCGGGTAGATTAGGGACCCAGTACTTC.